Presented here are 7 T cell receptor beta chains from one specimen sequenced in a study of blood T cell repertoires in COVID-19. Repertoires were generated with immunoSEQ multiplex PCR, while TCRdb's copy carries only in-frame clones and drops some. The repertoire holds 100,000 or so clones, with 80% to 90% as singletons. Source material: PBMCs or T cells enriched from blood (not recorded which). These receptors came from a woman between 45 and 65 years old who had recovered from COVID-19.

In this sample, this clone turned up a few times. This chain uses TRBV5-4 with TRBJ1-4; D not resolved. The V end lost 6 bases, the J end lost 4 bases, and 13 bases lay between the germline ends. Germline-derived CDR1 and CDR2 are SGHNT and YYREEE (reference sequence). The CDR3 totals 14 residues. The CDR3 bases are TGTGCCAGCACCACTAACGCAGATAATGAAAAACTGTTTTTT. Its protein product is CASTTNADNEKLFF.

This chain links TRBV27 with TRBJ2-7; D perhaps matches TRBD1 (6 bases). Germline-derived CDR1 and CDR2 are MNHEY and SMNVEV (reference sequence). CDR3 length equals 14 residues. V was clipped by 5 bases and J by 2 bases, with 13 bases between them. The CDR3 loop is CASSPLDRTYEQYF. CDR3 DNA sequence: TGTGCCAGCAGTCCGCTCGACAGGACCTACGAGCAGTACTTC.

The chain combines TRBV28 with TRBJ1-5; D perhaps matches TRBD1 (5 bases). Germline lookup yields CDR1 MDHEN and CDR2 SYDVKM. The CDR3 extends over 12 amino acids. Trimming stripped 8 bases from V and 6 bases from J, with 11 bases between. In nucleotides, the CDR3 is TGTGCCAGCGGCAGGGATGGTCAGCCCCAGCATTTT. Its translation: CASGRDGQPQHF.

V is TRBV7-9 and J is TRBJ2-3, with 11 bases lining up with TRBD2. V was clipped by 5 bases and J by 4 bases; unmatched bases: 5. Germline CDR1 and CDR2: SEHNR and FQNEAQ (reference sequence). This CDR3 has 15 residues. The CDR3 DNA is TGTGCCAGCAGCGTTAGCGGGAGGGGGCCAGATACGCAGTATTTT. This translates into CASSVSGRGPDTQYF.

This clone has only a few counts. The CDR3 loop reads CASSESRMRSYLEKLFF. DNA for the CDR3: TGTGCCAGCAGTGAGAGCAGGATGCGATCCTACCTAGAAAAACTGTTTTTT. This sequence joins TRBV6-4 and TRBJ1-4; D unclear. Germline V gives CDR1 MRHNA, CDR2 SNTAGT. V lost 3 bases, J lost 8 bases, and 22 bases lay in between. The CDR3 is 17 amino acids.

The V and J genes are TRBV28 and TRBJ2-7, with D possibly being TRBD1 (6 bases). Trimming removed 7 bases from V and 3 bases from J, with 16 bases in between. The CDR3 sequence is 14 residues long. Looked up from germline, CDR1 is MDHEN and CDR2 is SYDVKM. CDR3 sequence: CASTSSGDGYEQYF. The CDR3 DNA is TGTGCCAGCACCTCATCAGGGGACGGCTACGAGCAGTACTTC.

The chain joins TRBV15 to TRBJ2-3; D is perhaps TRBD2 (6 bases). This CDR3 region has 15 residues. The germline gives CDR1 LNHNV, CDR2 YYDKDF (reference sequence). Trimming left V 5 bases short and J 0 bases short, with 12 bases between. In DNA form, the CDR3 reads TGTGCCACCAGCCCTAGCGTAACTAGCACAGATACGCAGTATTTT. The encoded protein is CATSPSVTSTDTQYF.